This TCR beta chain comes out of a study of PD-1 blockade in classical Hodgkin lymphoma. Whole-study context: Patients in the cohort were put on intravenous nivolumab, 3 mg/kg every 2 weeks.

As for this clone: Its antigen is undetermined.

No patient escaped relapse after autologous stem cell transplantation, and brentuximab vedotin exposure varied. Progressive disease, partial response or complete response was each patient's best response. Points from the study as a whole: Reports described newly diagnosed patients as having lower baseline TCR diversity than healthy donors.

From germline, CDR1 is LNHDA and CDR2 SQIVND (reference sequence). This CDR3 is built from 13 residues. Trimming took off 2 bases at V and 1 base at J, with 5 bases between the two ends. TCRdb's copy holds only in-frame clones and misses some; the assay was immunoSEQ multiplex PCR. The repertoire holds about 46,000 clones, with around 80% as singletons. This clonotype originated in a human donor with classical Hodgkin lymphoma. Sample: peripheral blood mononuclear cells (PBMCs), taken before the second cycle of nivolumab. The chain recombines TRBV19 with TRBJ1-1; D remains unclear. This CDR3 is CASSIRGNTEAFF. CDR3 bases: TGTGCCAGTAGTATAAGAGGGAACACTGAAGCTTTCTTT. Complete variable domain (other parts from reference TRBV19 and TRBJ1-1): DGGITQSPKYLFRKEGQNVTLSCEQNLNHDAMYWYRQDPGQGLRLIYYSQIVNDFQKGDIAEGYSVSREKKESFPLTVTSAQKNPTAFYLCASSIRGNTEAFFGQGTRLTVV.